This T cell receptor beta chain came from a study of T cell repertoires in aging, cancer and after chemotherapy. Overall study: The whole study produced a dataset of several million TCR reads. Study-level findings and limits: In each cancer cohort, median generation probability increased across chemotherapy, suggesting thymic output rebounded.

This CDR3 region has 11 residues. V lost 6 bases and J lost 2, with 8 bases in between. Germline CDR1 reads DFQATT; CDR2 reads SNEGSKA (reference sequence). In the case of this clonotype: The antigen is undetermined.

A mixed TRB-A/B primer pool amplified rearranged TRB by multiplex touch-down PCR. TCRdb re-analysed the multiplex PCR reads in MiXCR, keeping a single row per CDR3 protein. The table has fewer than 2,000 distinct CDR3 sequences, approximately 30% seen once. The template was genomic DNA from peripheral blood, not RNA. This chain joins TRBV20-1 and TRBJ2-7; D perhaps matches TRBD2 (5 bases). This clonotype originated in a human donor with a blood cancer. Sequencing was carried out using blood. The CDR3 sequence is CSAEGAYEQYF. CDR3 DNA: TGCAGTGCCGAGGGTGCCTACGAGCAGTACTTC.